This record looks at one T cell receptor (beta chain) sequence and its context. The data were obtained in a study of control samples from healthy donors and cancer patients. Profiled with immunoSEQ multiplex PCR; TCRdb holds only in-frame clones, not every one. This table holds about 130,000 clones, approximately 90% found once. The CDR3 consists of 17 residues. V shed 3 bases, J shed 4 bases, and the junction held 11 bases outside the gene matches. Germline CDR1 and CDR2: KGHDR and SFDVKD. The chain combines TRBV24-1 with TRBJ2-3; TRBD2 agrees at 8 bases. The sequence came from a man in his forties in good health. Sequencing was done on a sample of blood. In DNA, the CDR3 is TGTGCCACCAGTGATCCCGGAAGCGGGGGTGGGTCAGATACGCAGTATTTT. Protein: CATSDPGSGGGSDTQYF.